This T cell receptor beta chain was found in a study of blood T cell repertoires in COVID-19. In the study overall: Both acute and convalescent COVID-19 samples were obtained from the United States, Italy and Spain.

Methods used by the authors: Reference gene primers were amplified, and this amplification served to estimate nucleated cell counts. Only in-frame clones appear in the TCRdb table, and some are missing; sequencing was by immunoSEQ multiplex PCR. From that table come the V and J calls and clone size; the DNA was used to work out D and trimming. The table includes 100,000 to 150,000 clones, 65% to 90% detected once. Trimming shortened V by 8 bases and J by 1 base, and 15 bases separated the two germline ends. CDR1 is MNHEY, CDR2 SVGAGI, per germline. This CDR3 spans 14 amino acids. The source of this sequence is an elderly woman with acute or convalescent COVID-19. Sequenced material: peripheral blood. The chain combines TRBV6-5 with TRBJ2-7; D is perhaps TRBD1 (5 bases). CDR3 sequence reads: CASSADQGSYEQYF. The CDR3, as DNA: TGTGCCAGCTCCGCCGATCAGGGTTCCTACGAGCAGTACTTC.